This T cell receptor (beta chain) appears in the sequencing data of a study of cytomegalovirus exposure and HLA in healthy donors. PCR amplification relied on 60 Vbeta primers (plus 13 Jbeta primers). Sequencing used immunoSEQ multiplex PCR; TCRdb keeps in-frame clones, though not all of them. The sample comprises 75,000 or so clones, approximately 74% of which are singletons, and 22% rests with the top ten. Looked up from germline, CDR1 is MGHDK and CDR2 is SYGVNS. V was shortened by 3 bases and J by 0 bases, with 6 bases between the two germline ends. The CDR3 runs 14 residues. This sequence was found in a woman in her 30s in good health and CMV-seropositive. Sequencing was done on a sample of PBMCs. J is TRBJ1-5 and V is TRBV25-1, with D unclear. The DNA of the CDR3 is TGTGCCAGCAGTGAGTACACTAGCAATCAGCCCCAGCATTTT. Amino acid sequence: CASSEYTSNQPQHF.